This record concerns one T cell receptor beta chain sequence. The data derive from a study of shared clonotypes between healthy human individuals. Profiling relied on immunoSEQ multiplex PCR, and the TCRdb table lists in-frame clones only, not all of them. The repertoire consists of about 470,000 clones, with 75% to 85% occurring once and the leading ten covering 13%. There are 16 residues in the CDR3. From germline, CDR1 is MNHEY and CDR2 SVGAGI. Trimming took off 4 bases at V and 4 bases at J, with 19 bases between the two ends. There were no recent acute infections or vaccinations among the donors, who were healthy HIV-negative adults. All donors were Caucasian adults living in Nashville, Tennessee.

Input material: PBMCs. This chain links TRBV6-5 with TRBJ1-2; the D gene is possibly TRBD1 (5 bases). The clonotype originates from a woman in her thirties or forties in good health. Some clones in this sample may be carry-over from other donors' samples. CDR3: CASSSEYLWGGYGYTF. Here the CDR3 DNA reads TGTGCCAGCAGTTCGGAATACCTTTGGGGGGGCTATGGCTACACCTTC.